Below, 21 T cell receptor beta chains from the same sample are listed, as sequenced in a study of blood T cells in healthy people across ages. For the second PCR, which ran for about 7 to 12 cycles, a sample-barcoded 5' primer and a J-beta primer mix were used. TCRdb called the 5' RACE reads again in MiXCR, with one record for every CDR3 protein. This table has 550,000 to 800,000 distinct CDR3 sequences, about a third appearing once. Sequenced: blood. The receptors here all came from a woman older than 75 in good health.

The V gene is TRBV7-9, the J gene TRBJ2-7; 9 nucleotides match TRBD1. J lost 3 bases, V lost 5 bases, and 8 bases had no gene match. This CDR3 has 15 amino acids. The germline CDR1 and CDR2 sequences are SEHNR and FQNEAQ (reference sequence). Here the CDR3 DNA reads TGTGCCAGCAGCCAAACAGGGGACAGGGACTACGAGCAGTACTTC. It codes for CASSQTGDRDYEQYF.

This clonotype has ten or more counts. The V and J genes are TRBV3-1 and TRBJ2-3, with 7 nucleotides matching TRBD1. V shed 2 bases, J shed 4 bases, and the junction held 3 bases outside the gene matches. The CDR3 runs to 14 residues. CDR1 is LGHDT and CDR2 is YNNKEL in the germline V gene (reference sequence). The CDR3 DNA is TGTGCCAGCAGCCAACCTGACAGGGCAGATACGCAGTATTTT. It encodes CASSQPDRADTQYF.

This clonotype came up many times. Since a much larger clone is just one base distant, this may be a read error. The chain couples TRBV5-1 to TRBJ2-6; D perhaps matches TRBD1 (5 bases). CDR3 length equals 15 residues. Germline assignment: CDR1 SGHRS and CDR2 YFSETQ. This CDR3 reads CASSFRPSGANVRTF. CDR3 coding DNA: TGCGCCAGCAGCTTCCGACCCTCTGGGGCCAACGTCCGGACTTTC.

This clonotype showed up many times. This chain joins TRBV5-1 and TRBJ2-3, with D perhaps given as TRBD1 or TRBD2 (5 bases each). Germline values: CDR1 SGHRS, CDR2 YFSETQ. Trimming removed 0 bases at V and 4 bases at J, with 12 bases between. The CDR3 consists of 15 residues. The CDR3 region is CASSLAGSSSDTQYF. Here the CDR3 DNA reads TGCGCCAGCAGCTTGGCAGGGAGCAGCTCAGATACGCAGTATTTT.

The CDR3 bases are TGTGCCAGCAGTTTCACTAGCGGGAGTAGGGAGACCCAGTACTTC. The encoded protein is CASSFTSGSRETQYF. The chain is built from TRBV12-3 or TRBV12-4 and TRBJ2-5, with 11 bases fitting TRBD2. The J segment lost 5 bases and the V segment lost 3 bases, leaving 5 bases of the junction unmatched. This CDR3 contains 15 residues.

This clonotype came up a few times. The chain combines TRBV4-3 with TRBJ1-4; D perhaps matches TRBD1 (5 bases). The CDR3 spans 16 residues. The V gene lost 4 bases and the J gene lost 8 bases, with 20 bases spanning the gap. The germline V gene encodes CDR1 LGHNA and CDR2 YSLEER. CDR3 protein: CASSLRLAGGREKLFF. For the CDR3, the DNA is TGCGCCAGCAGCCTGAGACTTGCGGGGGGTCGCGAAAAACTGTTTTTT.

To note about this clonotype: This may be a read error, as it is one base from a much larger clone. This chain links TRBV7-9 with TRBJ2-7, with TRBD1 matching over 7 bases. Germline CDR1 reads SEHNR; CDR2 reads FQNEAQ (reference sequence). The CDR3 is made up of 15 amino acids. V gave up 4 bases and J gave up 1 base; unmatched junction bases: 7. The CDR3 DNA reads as TGTGCCAGCAGCTGTGGACAGGATTATTCCTACGAGCAGTACTTC. Protein: CASSCGQDYSYEQYF.

In regard to this clonotype: This may be a read error, as it is one base from a much larger clone. This likely comes from a read error, as the CDR3 has no conserved phenylalanine or tryptophan at its end. This sequence joins TRBV27 and TRBJ1-2; tentatively, D is TRBD1 (5 bases). Germline CDR1 and CDR2: MNHEY and SMNVEV (reference sequence). Trimming shortened V by 5 bases and J by 4 bases, and 8 bases separated the two germline ends. The CDR3 contains 12 residues. CDR3 coding DNA: TGTGCCAGCAGTGGGACCCTCTATGGCTACACCTGC. Translating it yields CASSGTLYGYTC.

This chain uses TRBV20-1 with TRBJ2-2, with D possibly TRBD2 on 6 matching bases. This CDR3 is 16 amino acids long. Per the germline V gene, CDR1 is DFQATT and CDR2 is SNEGSKA (reference sequence). The germline V and J ends were trimmed by 6 bases and 1 base, with 18 bases remaining between them. The CDR3 here is CSAGIPGRRNTGELFF. CDR3 coding DNA: TGCAGTGCCGGGATCCCAGGGAGGAGGAACACCGGGGAGCTGTTTTTT.

V gene TRBV20-1 combines with J gene TRBJ1-4; D is uncertain. There are 17 residues in the CDR3. The germline V gene encodes CDR1 DFQATT and CDR2 SNEGSKA (reference sequence). V was cut by 1 base and J by 9 bases, with 24 bases left in between. CDR3 DNA: TGCAGTGCTAGAGGTCCTGGGCGGAGGACGGCGAATAAAAAACTGTTTTTT. This translates into CSARGPGRRTANKKLFF.

Ten or more counts support this clonotype. This chain's CDR3 is CSGGGGGQGAREQFF. As DNA, the CDR3 is TGCAGCGGTGGGGGTGGAGGGCAGGGGGCACGAGAGCAGTTCTTC. The chain carries TRBV29-1 and TRBJ2-1, with 8 bases matching TRBD1. The CDR3 has 15 amino acids. From germline, CDR1 is SQVTM and CDR2 ANQGSEA. J gave up 10 bases and V 7 bases, and 18 bases lay outside the gene matches.

This clonotype was found a few times. The V and J genes are TRBV20-1 and TRBJ1-3; D is unclear. The CDR3 runs to 14 residues. Trimming stripped 5 bases from V and 3 bases from J, with 14 bases between. Germline-derived CDR1 and CDR2 are DFQATT and SNEGSKA (reference sequence). CDR3 nucleotide sequence: TGCAGTGCTCCCTTAGGAGAAGTTGGAAACACCATATATTTT. This codes for CSAPLGEVGNTIYF.

This clonotype was detected ten times or more. DNA of the CDR3: TGTGCCAGCAGCGTACGAGGAGGGTCTGGCTATAATTCACCCCTCCACTTT. This codes for CASSVRGGSGYNSPLHF. This chain uses TRBV9 with TRBJ1-6; D unclear. CDR3 length: 17 residues. Germline V gene sequence: CDR1 SGDLS, CDR2 YYNGEE. Trimming shortened V by 1 base and J by 3 bases, and 14 bases separated the two germline ends.

The rearrangement links TRBV3-1 to TRBJ2-2; 7 bases match TRBD2. Germline trimming cut 0 bases from V and 0 bases from J; bases unmatched to any gene: 7. The CDR3 is 18 amino acids. The germline CDR1 and CDR2 sequences are LGHDT and YNNKEL (reference sequence). CDR3 in DNA: TGTGCCAGCAGCCAAGATGGGGGGGGAGGATCGAACACCGGGGAGCTGTTTTTT. Translated, it gives CASSQDGGGGSNTGELFF.

Only a few counts were recorded for this clonotype. This sequence joins TRBV7-9 and TRBJ1-5; a weak D match, TRBD1 (6 bases). Germline CDR1 SEHNR, CDR2 FQNEAQ (reference sequence). Trimming left V 5 bases short and J 7 bases short, with 15 bases between. The CDR3 length is 14 residues. CDR3 DNA: TGTGCCAGCAGCCAGACGGGGGGCGGCCAGCCCCAGCATTTT. Amino acid sequence: CASSQTGGGQPQHF.

The chain uses TRBV4-1 and TRBJ2-5; possibly TRBD2 for D (5 bases). The germline V and J ends were trimmed by 3 bases and 4 bases, with 15 bases remaining between them. Per the germline V gene, CDR1 is MGHRA and CDR2 is YSYEKL. This CDR3 spans 15 amino acids. The CDR3 sequence: CASSQIRGELETQYF. The CDR3 DNA reads TGCGCCAGCAGCCAGATCCGGGGAGAGTTAGAGACCCAGTACTTC.

This rearrangement joins TRBV20-1 to TRBJ2-5, with 8 bases lining up with TRBD2. Per the germline V gene, CDR1 is DFQATT and CDR2 is SNEGSKA (reference sequence). Unmatched junction bases numbered 3, after V lost 2 bases and J lost 1 base. CDR3 length equals 14 residues. This CDR3 is CSARTSGTQETQYF. The DNA of the CDR3 is TGCAGTGCTAGAACTAGCGGAACCCAAGAGACCCAGTACTTC.

This clonotype was picked up a small number of times. A much larger clone lies one base from this, so it may be a read error. The chain employs TRBV12-3 or TRBV12-4 and TRBJ2-3; 8 bases map to TRBD2. CDR3 size: 14 residues. After removal of 5 bases from V and 4 bases from J, the junction contained 5 bases not matched to a gene. Here the CDR3 DNA reads TGTGCCAGCAGTCCGGGACTAGTTCCAGATACGCAGTATTTT. Translated, it gives CASSPGLVPDTQYF.

This clonotype was seen repeatedly, ten times or more. The chain uses TRBV7-9 and TRBJ1-2; 9 bases align to TRBD1. The V gene end was trimmed by 5 bases and the J gene end by 7 bases; junction bases not matched to a gene: 8. The CDR3 sequence is 14 residues long. Germline CDR1 SEHNR, CDR2 FQNEAQ (reference sequence). CDR3 amino acids: CASSVLQGAGGYTF. In nucleotides, the CDR3 is TGTGCCAGCAGCGTCTTACAGGGGGCGGGTGGCTACACCTTC.

Details on this clonotype: One base away lies a much larger clone, so this may be a sequencing read error. This sequence joins TRBV20-1 and TRBJ2-5; 10 positions match TRBD2. The CDR3 is 15 amino acids. Germline values: CDR1 DFQATT, CDR2 SNEGSKA (reference sequence). The V segment lost 6 bases and the J segment 1 base; nucleotides outside the gene matches: 8. Written as DNA, the CDR3 is TGCAGTGCCCTGGCTAGCGGGAGCCTCCAAGAGACCCAGTACTTC. Amino acid sequence: CSALASGSLQETQYF.

With respect to this clonotype: A much larger clone is a single base away; this may be a read error. This sequence joins TRBV12-3 or TRBV12-4 and TRBJ2-1, with 12 bases that match TRBD2. The ends lost 3 bases at V and 15 bases at J; junction bases unmatched: 9. CDR3 length equals 14 residues. CDR3 in amino acids: CASSLTSGGHTTFF. The CDR3, as DNA: TGTGCCAGCAGTTTGACTAGCGGGGGACATACGACGTTCTTC.